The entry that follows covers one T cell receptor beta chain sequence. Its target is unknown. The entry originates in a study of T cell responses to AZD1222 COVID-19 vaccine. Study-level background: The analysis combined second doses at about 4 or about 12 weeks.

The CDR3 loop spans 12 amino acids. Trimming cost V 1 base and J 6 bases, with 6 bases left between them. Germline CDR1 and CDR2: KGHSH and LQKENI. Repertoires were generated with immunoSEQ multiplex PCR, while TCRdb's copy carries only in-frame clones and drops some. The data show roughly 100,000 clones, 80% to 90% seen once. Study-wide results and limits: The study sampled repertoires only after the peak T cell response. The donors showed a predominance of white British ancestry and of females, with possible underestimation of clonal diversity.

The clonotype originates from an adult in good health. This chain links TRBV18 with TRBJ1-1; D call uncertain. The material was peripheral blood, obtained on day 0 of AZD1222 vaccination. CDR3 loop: CASSPQGSEAFF. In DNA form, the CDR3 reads TGTGCCAGCTCACCACAGGGATCTGAAGCTTTCTTT.